What follows are 18 T cell receptor beta chains derived from one specimen sequenced in a study. Each CDR3 protein gets one entry after TCRdb re-called the 5' RACE reads with MiXCR. The sample includes around 33,000 distinct CDR3 sequences, around 22% of them seen just once. The sequencing sample was made of memory CD4+ T cells sorted from blood. Subset noted: memory CD4+ T cells, CD4+CD45RO+CD25-. These receptors originate from a female donor with breast cancer.

This clonotype was seen only a few times. This chain links TRBV15 with TRBJ2-3, with D possibly being TRBD2 (5 bases). The CDR3 is 15 amino acids. V was shortened by 0 bases and J by 9 bases, with 16 bases between the two germline ends. Germline V lookup: CDR1 LNHNV, CDR2 YYDKDF (reference sequence). CDR3 sequence: CATSRDLGQAGTQYF. In DNA, the CDR3 is TGTGCCACCAGCAGAGATTTAGGTCAGGCGGGCACGCAGTATTTT.

This clonotype was detected only a few times. The chain recombines TRBV9 with TRBJ2-7, with a possible D match to TRBD2 (6 bases). Looked up from germline, CDR1 is SGDLS and CDR2 is YYNGEE. The CDR3 is 15 residues long. Trimming shortened V by 3 bases and J by 0 bases, and 13 bases separated the two germline ends. For the CDR3, the DNA is TGTGCCAGCAGCGCCGCGGGGCTGGGCTCCTACGAGCAGTACTTC. This sequence encodes CASSAAGLGSYEQYF. Drawing the rest from reference TRBV9 and TRBJ2-7, the complete variable domain is DSGVTQTPKHLITATGQRVTLRCSPRSGDLSVYWYQQSLDQGLQFLIQYYNGEERAKGNILERFSAQQFPDLHSELNLSSLELGDSALYFCASSAAGLGSYEQYFGPGTRLTVT.

V and J are TRBV28 and TRBJ2-3, with D possibly being TRBD2 (5 bases). CDR1 is MDHEN and CDR2 is SYDVKM in the germline V gene. V gave up 6 bases and J gave up 0 bases, with 10 bases separating them. There are 14 residues in the CDR3. The CDR3 reads CASRSGYSTDTQYF. In nucleotides, the CDR3 is TGTGCCAGCAGAAGCGGTTATAGCACAGATACGCAGTATTTT.

In its sample, this clonotype was seen a few times. The rearrangement links TRBV15 to TRBJ2-1; perhaps TRBD1 as D (5 bases). V shed 0 bases and J shed 3 bases, with 15 bases lying between them. CDR3 length: 17 amino acids. The germline V gene encodes CDR1 LNHNV and CDR2 YYDKDF (reference sequence). Written as DNA, the CDR3 is TGTGCCACCAGCAGAGATTATGGAGACAGCAACTACAATGAGCAGTTCTTC. Translated, it gives CATSRDYGDSNYNEQFF.

This clonotype has ten or more counts. The chain employs TRBV4-1 and TRBJ2-1; D possibly corresponds to TRBD1 (5 bases). V was clipped by 0 bases and J by 5 bases, with 11 bases between them. CDR1 and CDR2 (germline): MGHRA, YSYEKL. CDR3 length: 15 residues. The CDR3 sequence: CASSQDPAGNNEQFF. The CDR3 nucleotides are TGCGCCAGCAGCCAAGACCCCGCAGGGAACAATGAGCAGTTCTTC.

This clonotype was counted only a few times. The rearrangement links TRBV12-3 or TRBV12-4 to TRBJ2-1; D call uncertain. V was cut by 6 bases and J by 6 bases, with 9 bases left in between. This CDR3 is built from 12 residues. The CDR3 is CASRTQINEQFF. CDR3 in DNA: TGTGCCAGCAGAACACAAATCAATGAGCAGTTCTTC.

V usage is TRBV20-1 and J usage is TRBJ2-1, with 8 nucleotides matching TRBD1. CDR1 is DFQATT, CDR2 SNEGSKA, per germline (reference sequence). The CDR3 is made up of 15 amino acids. The ends lost 1 base at V and 0 bases at J; junction bases unmatched: 2. CDR3 sequence: CSARGTGSSYNEQFF. The CDR3 coding sequence is TGCAGTGCTAGAGGGACAGGGAGCTCCTACAATGAGCAGTTCTTC.

This clonotype was picked up a small number of times. The rearrangement joins TRBV7-3 to TRBJ1-1; 9 bases match TRBD1. V gave up 5 bases and J gave up 3 bases; unmatched junction bases: 4. Per the germline V gene, CDR1 is SGHTA and CDR2 is FQGTGA. The CDR3 is 14 amino acids. This CDR3 is CASSVDRGDTEAFF. Here the CDR3 DNA reads TGTGCCAGCAGCGTAGACAGGGGGGACACTGAAGCTTTCTTT.

This clonotype has at least ten counts. The chain employs TRBV28 and TRBJ1-2; 8 positions match TRBD1. CDR3 size: 15 residues. Trimming at V came to 6 bases and at J to 7 bases, leaving 13 bases not matched to a gene. Germline-derived CDR1 and CDR2 are MDHEN and SYDVKM. CDR3 DNA: TGTGCCAGCAGCTACCTCGAGGACAGGGTCGGTGGCTACACCTTC. Translated, it gives CASSYLEDRVGGYTF.

V and J are TRBV15 and TRBJ2-2; tentatively, D is TRBD1 (6 bases). V lost 3 bases and J lost 4, with 9 bases in between. In germline, CDR1 is LNHNV, CDR2 YYDKDF (reference sequence). The CDR3 extends over 14 amino acids. The CDR3 DNA follows: TGTGCCACCAGCAGCACAGGGATCACCGGGGAGCTGTTTTTT. Residues: CATSSTGITGELFF. Together with reference TRBV15 and TRBJ2-2, the CDR3 gives the full variable domain: DAMVIQNPRYQVTQFGKPVTLSCSQTLNHNVMYWYQQKSSQAPKLLFHYYDKDFNNEADTPDNFQSRRPNTSFCFLDIRSPGLGDTAMYLCATSSTGITGELFFGEGSRLTVL.

This clonotype was found many times. For the CDR3, the DNA is TGTGCCACCAGCAGACCATGGGAGCGGTTTGAGGACACCGGGGAGCTGTTTTTT. The encoded protein is CATSRPWERFEDTGELFF. V and J are TRBV15 and TRBJ2-2; weak D call: TRBD2 (5 bases). Germline CDR1 and CDR2: LNHNV and YYDKDF (reference sequence). Trimming cost V 2 bases and J 3 bases, with 19 bases left between them. The CDR3 loop spans 18 amino acids.

This clonotype was seen only a few times. The conserved phenylalanine or tryptophan is not found at the CDR3 terminus, so this likely reflects a read error. The chain combines TRBV7-8 with TRBJ2-1; D may match TRBD1 or TRBD2 (6 bases each). CDR1 and CDR2 from the germline V gene are SGHVS and FQNEAQ. The CDR3 sequence is 16 residues long. Written as DNA, the CDR3 is TGTACCAGCAGCCTGGAGGGGGGAAGCTCCTACAATGAGCAGTTCTCC. Amino acid sequence: CTSSLEGGSSYNEQFS.

A remark on this clonotype: The junction shows a germline mismatch at one end, possibly a read error. The chain joins TRBV15 to TRBJ1-5, with D uncertain. Germline assignment: CDR1 LNHNV and CDR2 YYDKDF (reference sequence). The CDR3 totals 15 residues. The CDR3 DNA reads TGTGCCACCAGCAGAGGCAAAAATAGCAATCAACCCCAGCATTTT. Translating gives CATSRGKNSNQPQHF.

This clonotype was recorded many times. This sequence joins TRBV27 and TRBJ1-6, with 7 nucleotides matching TRBD1. The CDR3 runs to 14 residues. Trimming cost V 3 bases and J 7 bases; bases outside gene matches: 3. CDR1 and CDR2 from the germline V gene are MNHEY and SMNVEV (reference sequence). The CDR3 protein is CASSFHRGNSPLHF. The CDR3 coding sequence is TGTGCCAGCAGTTTCCACAGGGGAAATTCACCCCTCCACTTT.

Only a few counts were recorded for this clonotype. This chain links TRBV2 with TRBJ2-2, with D uncertain. V dropped 5 bases and J dropped 6 bases, with 7 bases sitting between them. Germline assignment: CDR1 SNHLY and CDR2 FYNNEI. The CDR3 has 12 amino acids. In DNA form, the CDR3 reads TGTGCCAGCAGTCCCCCTGCCGGGGAGCTGTTTTTT. Translating gives CASSPPAGELFF. The complete variable domain, with remaining parts taken from reference TRBV2 and TRBJ2-2, reads EPEVTQTPSHQVTQMGQEVILRCVPISNHLYFYWYRQILGQKVEFLVSFYNNEISEKSEIFDDQFSVERPDGSNFTLKIRSTKLEDSAMYFCASSPPAGELFFGEGSRLTVL.

This clonotype was recorded a few times. The DNA for the CDR3 is TGTGCCAGCTCGGACGGCGGTGATGAGCAGTTCTTC. Protein sequence: CASSDGGDEQFF. This rearrangement joins TRBV27 to TRBJ2-1; D is ambiguous. The germline gives CDR1 MNHEY, CDR2 SMNVEV (reference sequence). The CDR3 is 12 residues long. V lost 8 bases and J lost 8, with 13 bases in between.

The chain uses TRBV9 and TRBJ2-7, with a possible D match to TRBD2 (6 bases). Trimming cost V 0 bases and J 6 bases, with 10 bases left between them. This CDR3 has 13 amino acids. Germline values: CDR1 SGDLS, CDR2 YYNGEE. CDR3 in DNA: TGTGCCAGCAGCGTAGGCGGGATAAGCGAGCAGTACTTC. Its protein product is CASSVGGISEQYF. The full variable domain, its missing parts supplied by reference TRBV9 and TRBJ2-7, is DSGVTQTPKHLITATGQRVTLRCSPRSGDLSVYWYQQSLDQGLQFLIQYYNGEERAKGNILERFSAQQFPDLHSELNLSSLELGDSALYFCASSVGGISEQYFGPGTRLTVT.

There are a few counts of this clonotype. This chain connects TRBV6-6 to TRBJ2-7, with no clear D. The CDR3 extends over 15 amino acids. The germline V gene has CDR1 MNHNY and CDR2 SVGAGI (reference sequence). Trimming took 0 bases from V and 0 from J, leaving 9 bases between them. CDR3 residues: CASSYSSGSSYEQYF. Here the CDR3 DNA reads TGTGCCAGCAGTTACTCGTCAGGTAGCTCCTACGAGCAGTACTTC.